The rows below give T cell receptor beta chains drawn from one sample of a study of T cell responses to AZD1222 COVID-19 vaccine. Sequenced by immunoSEQ multiplex PCR; TCRdb stores in-frame clones only, minus some. This repertoire comprises about 140,000 clones; its ten largest clones make up around 2.2%. The sample was peripheral blood. The receptors shown here come from an adult in good health. Both conserved end residues are part of each CDR3. The D gene is left open where the match is weak.

v_call: TRBV10-3
j_call: TRBJ2-7
d_call: NA
cdr3_aa: CAISAGRESYEQYF
cdr3_nt: TGTGCCATCAGTGCGGGCAGGGAATCCTACGAGCAGTACTTC

v_call: TRBV12-3/TRBV12-4
j_call: TRBJ2-7
d_call: NA
cdr3_aa: CASSFGSFNEQYF
cdr3_nt: TGTGCCAGCAGTTTTGGCAGTTTTAACGAGCAGTACTTC

v_call: TRBV5-4
j_call: TRBJ1-4
d_call: NA
cdr3_aa: CASSHSLGGNEKLFF
cdr3_nt: TGTGCCAGCAGCCATTCCCTCGGGGGGAATGAAAAACTGTTTTTT

v_call: TRBV18
j_call: TRBJ2-2
d_call: TRBD2
cdr3_aa: CASSPLGGTYTGELFF
cdr3_nt: TGTGCCAGCTCACCACTCGGGGGGACTTACACCGGGGAGCTGTTTTTT

v_call: TRBV7-9
j_call: TRBJ2-3
d_call: NA
cdr3_aa: CASSLDSIVTDTQYF
cdr3_nt: TGTGCCAGCAGCTTAGACAGCATAGTCACAGATACGCAGTATTTT

v_call: TRBV10-2
j_call: TRBJ1-2
d_call: TRBD1
cdr3_aa: CASSIIAGTGAYGYTF
cdr3_nt: TGCGCCAGCAGTATTATTGCCGGGACAGGAGCCTATGGCTACACCTTC

v_call: TRBV29-1
j_call: TRBJ1-1
d_call: NA
cdr3_aa: CSALDLHETEAFF
cdr3_nt: TGCAGCGCCCTTGACTTACACGAGACTGAAGCTTTCTTT

v_call: TRBV19
j_call: TRBJ1-5
d_call: NA
cdr3_aa: CASGKTQNQPQHF
cdr3_nt: TGTGCCAGTGGCAAAACACAAAATCAGCCCCAGCATTTT

v_call: TRBV6-1
j_call: TRBJ1-5
d_call: TRBD1
cdr3_aa: CASSEAQGVRNQPQHF
cdr3_nt: TGTGCCAGCAGTGAAGCTCAGGGGGTCCGCAATCAGCCCCAGCATTTT

v_call: TRBV7-7
j_call: TRBJ2-2
d_call: NA
cdr3_aa: CASSPHSGANTGELFF
cdr3_nt: TGTGCCAGCAGCCCCCACAGCGGCGCGAACACCGGGGAGCTGTTTTTT

v_call: TRBV6-6
j_call: TRBJ1-3
d_call: NA
cdr3_aa: CASSYMTPDSGNTIYF
cdr3_nt: TGTGCCAGCAGTTACATGACACCTGACTCTGGAAACACCATATATTTT

v_call: TRBV7-2
j_call: TRBJ1-1
d_call: NA
cdr3_aa: CASRRGINTEAFF
cdr3_nt: TGTGCCAGCAGACGGGGGATAAACACTGAAGCTTTCTTT

v_call: TRBV13
j_call: TRBJ1-1
d_call: NA
cdr3_aa: CASSLAVGTEAFF
cdr3_nt: TGTGCCAGCAGCTTAGCGGTGGGCACTGAAGCTTTCTTT

v_call: TRBV11-3
j_call: TRBJ1-1
d_call: NA
cdr3_aa: CASSLALGTVNTEAFF
cdr3_nt: TGTGCCAGCAGCTTAGCGTTGGGGACGGTCAACACTGAAGCTTTCTTT

v_call: TRBV10-3
j_call: TRBJ1-4
d_call: TRBD1
cdr3_aa: CAIKPTGENEKLFF
cdr3_nt: TGTGCCATCAAACCCACAGGGGAAAATGAAAAACTGTTTTTT

v_call: TRBV5-5
j_call: TRBJ2-2
d_call: NA
cdr3_aa: CASSPAGAGGELFF
cdr3_nt: TGTGCCAGCAGCCCGGCAGGGGCTGGCGGGGAGCTGTTTTTT

v_call: TRBV6-5
j_call: TRBJ2-1
d_call: TRBD1
cdr3_aa: CASSIRDSYNEQFF
cdr3_nt: TGTGCCAGCAGTATCCGGGACAGCTACAATGAGCAGTTCTTC

v_call: TRBV19
j_call: TRBJ1-5
d_call: NA
cdr3_aa: CASSIEGRPEPQHF
cdr3_nt: TGTGCCAGTAGTATAGAGGGACGACCGGAGCCCCAGCATTTT

v_call: TRBV12-3/TRBV12-4
j_call: TRBJ1-2
d_call: NA
cdr3_aa: CASSPGDDLGYTF
cdr3_nt: TGTGCCAGCAGTCCCGGGGACGACTTGGGCTACACCTTC

v_call: TRBV6-1
j_call: TRBJ2-7
d_call: NA
cdr3_aa: CASSEARRGGKYEQYF
cdr3_nt: TGTGCCAGCAGTGAAGCGAGGAGGGGGGGCAAATACGAGCAGTACTTC

v_call: TRBV6-5
j_call: TRBJ2-2
d_call: TRBD1
cdr3_aa: CASSYGDSASGELFF
cdr3_nt: TGTGCCAGCAGTTACGGGGACAGCGCCAGCGGGGAGCTGTTTTTT

v_call: TRBV7-9
j_call: TRBJ1-5
d_call: NA
cdr3_aa: CASSLGRQPQHF
cdr3_nt: TGTGCCAGCAGCTTAGGGCGTCAGCCCCAGCATTTT

v_call: TRBV7-6
j_call: TRBJ2-6
d_call: NA
cdr3_aa: CASSLALRGGANVLTF
cdr3_nt: TGTGCCAGCAGCTTAGCATTGAGGGGTGGGGCCAACGTCCTGACTTTC

v_call: TRBV6-1
j_call: TRBJ2-1
d_call: NA
cdr3_aa: CASSEGPGAYNEQFF
cdr3_nt: TGTGCCAGCAGTGAAGGGCCAGGGGCCTACAATGAGCAGTTCTTC

v_call: TRBV7-9
j_call: TRBJ1-4
d_call: NA
cdr3_aa: CASSSKGLGEKLFF
cdr3_nt: TGTGCCAGCAGCTCTAAGGGCTTAGGTGAAAAACTGTTTTTT

v_call: TRBV14
j_call: TRBJ2-7
d_call: NA
cdr3_aa: CASSLSTYEQYF
cdr3_nt: TGTGCCAGCAGCCTCTCGACCTACGAGCAGTACTTC

v_call: TRBV2
j_call: TRBJ1-6
d_call: NA
cdr3_aa: CASSESPNPNSPLHF
cdr3_nt: TGTGCCAGCAGTGAATCCCCAAATCCTAATTCACCCCTCCACTTT

v_call: TRBV19
j_call: TRBJ2-7
d_call: TRBD1
cdr3_aa: CASSMTGAYEQYF
cdr3_nt: TGTGCCAGTAGTATGACAGGGGCCTACGAGCAGTACTTC

v_call: TRBV15
j_call: TRBJ1-1
d_call: NA
cdr3_aa: CATSRDSGRVAFF
cdr3_nt: TGTGCCACCAGCAGAGATTCGGGAAGGGTTGCTTTCTTT

v_call: TRBV19
j_call: TRBJ1-3
d_call: NA
cdr3_aa: CASSSGATGNTIYF
cdr3_nt: TGTGCCAGTAGCTCAGGGGCCACTGGAAACACCATATATTTT

v_call: TRBV4-1
j_call: TRBJ1-5
d_call: NA
cdr3_aa: CASSQVGPPGVPQHF
cdr3_nt: TGCGCCAGCAGCCAAGTGGGCCCTCCCGGAGTGCCCCAGCATTTT

v_call: TRBV6-6
j_call: TRBJ1-2
d_call: NA
cdr3_aa: CASSQGRDYGYTF
cdr3_nt: TGTGCCAGCAGCCAGGGCCGGGACTATGGCTACACCTTC

v_call: TRBV7-8
j_call: TRBJ1-4
d_call: NA
cdr3_aa: CASSFSGTPNEKLFF
cdr3_nt: TGTGCCAGCAGCTTTTCCGGGACGCCTAATGAAAAACTGTTTTTT

v_call: TRBV2
j_call: TRBJ1-4
d_call: NA
cdr3_aa: CASRTGEKLFF
cdr3_nt: TGTGCCAGCAGGACGGGTGAAAAACTGTTTTTT

v_call: TRBV7-8
j_call: TRBJ2-6
d_call: TRBD2
cdr3_aa: CASSLERLPGGSGANVLTF
cdr3_nt: TGTGCCAGCAGCTTAGAGAGGTTGCCGGGGGGCTCTGGGGCCAACGTCCTGACTTTC

v_call: TRBV4-1
j_call: TRBJ1-1
d_call: NA
cdr3_aa: CASSQGQASNTEAFF
cdr3_nt: TGCGCCAGCAGCCAAGGACAGGCATCAAACACTGAAGCTTTCTTT

v_call: TRBV10-1
j_call: TRBJ2-7
d_call: NA
cdr3_aa: CASVGIRLYEQYF
cdr3_nt: TGCGCCAGCGTGGGTATAAGGTTGTACGAGCAGTACTTC

v_call: TRBV19
j_call: TRBJ1-6
d_call: NA
cdr3_aa: CASGPSPLHF
cdr3_nt: TGTGCCAGTGGGCCTTCACCCCTCCACTTT

v_call: TRBV11-2
j_call: TRBJ1-6
d_call: NA
cdr3_aa: CASSLDPPQPRRRSPLHF
cdr3_nt: TGTGCCAGCAGCTTAGATCCTCCCCAACCTCGGCGACGTTCACCCCTCCACTTT

v_call: TRBV6-5
j_call: TRBJ1-1
d_call: TRBD1
cdr3_aa: CASSYSGTGRQAEAFF
cdr3_nt: TGTGCCAGCAGTTACTCGGGGACAGGGAGGCAAGCTGAAGCTTTCTTT

v_call: TRBV10-3
j_call: TRBJ1-1
d_call: NA
cdr3_aa: CAISAETANTEAFF
cdr3_nt: TGTGCCATCAGTGCCGAGACAGCGAACACTGAAGCTTTCTTT

v_call: TRBV7-6
j_call: TRBJ2-7
d_call: NA
cdr3_aa: CASSSLGLVYEQYF
cdr3_nt: TGTGCCAGCAGCTCCCTGGGCCTCGTCTACGAGCAGTACTTC

v_call: TRBV10-3
j_call: TRBJ2-7
d_call: NA
cdr3_aa: CAISQVQGGHEQYF
cdr3_nt: TGTGCCATCAGTCAAGTCCAGGGGGGACACGAGCAGTACTTC

v_call: TRBV28
j_call: TRBJ1-2
d_call: TRBD1
cdr3_aa: CASSLIIRGRNYGYTF
cdr3_nt: TGTGCCAGCAGTTTAATTATCAGGGGGCGCAACTATGGCTACACCTTC

v_call: TRBV18
j_call: TRBJ2-3
d_call: TRBD2
cdr3_aa: CASSPTSGTTSTDTQYF
cdr3_nt: TGTGCCAGCTCACCGACTAGCGGTACTACTAGCACAGATACGCAGTATTTT

v_call: TRBV28
j_call: TRBJ2-3
d_call: NA
cdr3_aa: CASSSGRRPTDTQYF
cdr3_nt: TGTGCCAGCAGTTCGGGACGGAGACCCACAGATACGCAGTATTTT

v_call: TRBV4-1
j_call: TRBJ1-6
d_call: TRBD1
cdr3_aa: CASSPQTGGRSPLHF
cdr3_nt: TGCGCCAGCAGCCCCCAGACAGGGGGCAGATCACCCCTCCACTTT

v_call: TRBV7-9
j_call: TRBJ1-4
d_call: NA
cdr3_aa: CASSPVYGYNEKLFF
cdr3_nt: TGTGCCAGCAGCCCGGTGTACGGTTATAATGAAAAACTGTTTTTT

v_call: TRBV7-8
j_call: TRBJ2-1
d_call: NA
cdr3_aa: CASSLGLSTSDEQFF
cdr3_nt: TGTGCCAGCAGCTTAGGGCTATCCACGTCCGATGAGCAGTTCTTC

v_call: TRBV3-1/TRBV3-2
j_call: TRBJ1-2
d_call: NA
cdr3_aa: CASSPGQLNYGYTF
cdr3_nt: TGTGCCAGCAGTCCAGGGCAGCTTAACTATGGCTACACCTTC

v_call: TRBV11-2
j_call: TRBJ2-1
d_call: NA
cdr3_aa: CASSSGRYSSYNEQFF
cdr3_nt: TGTGCCAGCAGCTCAGGGAGGTATAGCTCCTACAATGAGCAGTTCTTC

v_call: TRBV19
j_call: TRBJ1-1
d_call: TRBD1
cdr3_aa: CANTPQELGTGGLGRTEAFF
cdr3_nt: TGTGCCAATACACCCCAAGAGCTGGGGACAGGGGGTTTGGGTCGCACTGAAGCTTTCTTT

v_call: TRBV19
j_call: TRBJ2-2
d_call: NA
cdr3_aa: CASSTGPAGELFF
cdr3_nt: TGTGCCAGTAGTACAGGGCCGGCCGGGGAGCTGTTTTTT

v_call: TRBV11-1
j_call: TRBJ2-7
d_call: NA
cdr3_aa: CASSTQGYGAGREQYF
cdr3_nt: TGTGCCAGCAGCACCCAAGGGTACGGGGCTGGAAGGGAGCAGTATTTC

v_call: TRBV18
j_call: TRBJ1-5
d_call: TRBD1
cdr3_aa: CASSQVDSRGTGALDSNQPQHF
cdr3_nt: TGTGCCAGCTCACAGGTAGACTCCCGGGGGACAGGAGCCTTAGATAGCAATCAGCCCCAGCATTTT

v_call: TRBV27
j_call: TRBJ1-3
d_call: NA
cdr3_aa: CASSLSAGSSSGNTIYF
cdr3_nt: TGTGCCAGCAGTTTATCAGCAGGGTCAAGCTCTGGAAACACCATATATTTT